Listed here are 25 T cell receptor beta chains from one sample, sequenced in a study of blood T cell repertoires in COVID-19. Sequenced by immunoSEQ multiplex PCR; TCRdb stores in-frame clones only, minus some. In the table there are 70,000 or so clones, 82% of which are singletons. Sample: peripheral blood. The origin of the receptors is a human donor in a cohort sampled during active COVID-19.

The chain links TRBV2 to TRBJ1-2, with D maybe TRBD1 (5 bases). Deletions cut 4 bases from V and 7 bases from J, with 22 bases between. The CDR3 covers 16 residues. The germline gives CDR1 SNHLY, CDR2 FYNNEI. The CDR3 coding sequence is TGTGCCAGCAGTGTGGCAGGGAGGGACGAGGGCCGTGGCTACACCTTC. This encodes CASSVAGRDEGRGYTF.

The rearrangement links TRBV5-4 to TRBJ2-5; 14 bases are a match to TRBD2. Trimming at V came to 2 bases and at J to 3 bases, leaving 3 bases not matched to a gene. Germline V gives CDR1 SGHNT, CDR2 YYREEE (reference sequence). The CDR3 consists of 16 residues. DNA for the CDR3: TGTGCCAGCAGCTTAGGACTAGCGGGGGGCGAAGAGACCCAGTACTTC. It encodes CASSLGLAGGEETQYF.

The rearrangement joins TRBV10-3 to TRBJ2-7, with 9 bases fitting TRBD2. The CDR3 runs to 15 residues. Germline loops: CDR1 ENHRY, CDR2 SYGVKD. The V segment lost 2 bases and the J segment 2 bases; nucleotides outside the gene matches: 4. CDR3 in amino acids: CAISEGGTSTYEQYF. In DNA form, the CDR3 reads TGTGCCATCAGTGAGGGGGGGACTAGCACCTACGAGCAGTACTTC.

This chain connects TRBV5-6 to TRBJ2-7; 7 bases are a match to TRBD1. This CDR3 is 17 amino acids long. CDR1 is SGHDT, CDR2 YYEEEE, per germline. V shed 7 bases and J 3 bases; nucleotides not matched to a gene: 19. CDR3 DNA sequence: TGTGCCAGCTGCCACGGACAGGACCTTGAGAAGGGCTACGAGCAGTACTTC. This codes for CASCHGQDLEKGYEQYF.

V is TRBV6-5 and J is TRBJ2-5; D uncertain. This CDR3 has 14 residues. Germline CDR1 MNHEY, CDR2 SVGAGI. V lost 4 bases to trimming and J lost 5 bases, with 14 bases between them. CDR3 coding DNA: TGTGCCAGCAGTTTGCCGGGTAGTTTGGAGACCCAGTACTTC. This translates into CASSLPGSLETQYF.

This clone was picked up one time. The J gene is TRBJ1-5, the V gene TRBV27, with no clear D. V lost 5 bases and J lost 3, with 5 bases in between. CDR3 length equals 12 residues. CDR1 is MNHEY and CDR2 is SMNVEV in the germline V gene (reference sequence). CDR3 nucleotide sequence: TGTGCCAGCAGTCCTCTCAATCAGCCCCAGCATTTT. Protein sequence: CASSPLNQPQHF.

This chain uses TRBV13 with TRBJ1-6; TRBD1 matches 10 bases. Germline lookup yields CDR1 PRHDT and CDR2 FYEKMQ (reference sequence). CDR3 length equals 15 residues. Trimming at V came to 3 bases and at J to 10 bases, leaving 6 bases not matched to a gene. As DNA, the CDR3 is TGTGCCAGCAGCTTTAAGGGACAGGGGTTATCACCCCTCCACTTT. Translating gives CASSFKGQGLSPLHF.

In regard to this clone: This could be a read error, since a much larger clone is one nucleotide away. Additional DNA sequences in this sample encode the identical CDR3. This rearrangement joins TRBV5-1 to TRBJ1-1; D uncertain. V was pared by 1 base and J by 3 bases, with 7 bases between. Per germline, CDR1 SGHRS and CDR2 YFSETQ. This CDR3 spans 13 amino acids. The CDR3 loop reads CASSLKSDTEAFF. The CDR3 region has the DNA TGCGCCAGCAGCTTGAAGTCGGACACTGAAGCTTTCTTT. The full variable domain, with the rest looked up from reference TRBV5-1 and TRBJ1-1, is KAGVTQTPRYLIKTRGQQVTLSCSPISGHRSVSWYQQTPGQGLQFLFEYFSETQRNKGNFPGRFSGRQFSNSRSEMNVSTLELGDSALYLCASSLKSDTEAFFGQGTRLTVV.

There are a few counts of this clone. The V call is TRBV5-5, the J call TRBJ1-3; possible D gene TRBD1, 5 bases. This CDR3 spans 14 amino acids. The V end was cut by 4 bases, the J end by 4 bases, with 12 bases between. In germline, CDR1 is SGHKS, CDR2 YYEKEE (reference sequence). The CDR3 region is CASSAEGWGNTIYF. Written as DNA, the CDR3 is TGTGCCAGCAGCGCGGAGGGGTGGGGAAACACCATATATTTT.

The rearrangement joins TRBV5-1 to TRBJ2-3; maybe TRBD1 (6 bases). The CDR3 totals 17 residues. Germline V gives CDR1 SGHRS, CDR2 YFSETQ. V lost 0 bases to trimming and J lost 6 bases, with 20 bases between them. Here the CDR3 reads CASSLGAGVPSGDTQYF. CDR3 DNA sequence: TGCGCCAGCAGCTTGGGGGCAGGGGTACCTAGTGGGGATACGCAGTATTTT.

V usage is TRBV10-2 and J usage is TRBJ1-1, with D possibly matching TRBD1 (6 bases). V gave up 6 bases and J gave up 7 bases, with 15 bases separating them. This CDR3 has 13 amino acids. The V gene's germline CDR1 is WSHSY and CDR2 SAAADI. This CDR3 is CASSITRDIEAFF. CDR3 sequence (DNA): TGCGCCAGCAGCATAACCAGGGACATTGAAGCTTTCTTT.

The V call is TRBV5-1, the J call TRBJ1-2; the match to TRBD1 covers 7 bases. The V gene end was trimmed by 3 bases and the J gene end by 7 bases; junction bases not matched to a gene: 9. The CDR3 runs 14 residues. The germline CDR1 and CDR2 sequences are SGHRS and YFSETQ. The CDR3 region is CASSSSGTVLGYTF. As DNA, the CDR3 is TGCGCCAGCAGCTCCTCCGGGACAGTTCTTGGCTACACCTTC.

The CDR3 protein is CAWSASGAPETQYF. The CDR3 DNA sequence: TGTGCCTGGAGTGCCAGCGGGGCCCCAGAGACCCAGTACTTC. The genes are TRBV30 and TRBJ2-5; 7 nucleotides align to TRBD2. There are 14 residues in the CDR3. Germline trimming cut 1 base from V and 4 bases from J; bases unmatched to any gene: 6. The germline V gene encodes CDR1 GTSNPN and CDR2 SVGIG (reference sequence).

The gene calls are TRBV29-1 and TRBJ1-2; TRBD1 might be the D (5 bases). The CDR3 runs to 12 residues. Germline assignment: CDR1 SQVTM and CDR2 ANQGSEA. Trimming pared 4 bases from V and 4 bases from J, leaving 10 bases between. The CDR3 coding sequence is TGCAGCGTTGGAGAGGGGCTCTATGGCTACACCTTC. It encodes CSVGEGLYGYTF.

This chain links TRBV7-2 with TRBJ2-7, with D unresolved. The germline V and J ends were trimmed by 7 bases and 3 bases, with 16 bases remaining between them. This CDR3 has 14 residues. Germline CDR1 is SGHTA and CDR2 is FQGNSA. The DNA of the CDR3 is TGTGCCAGCACCGCCCAGGCTTCCCACTACGAGCAGTACTTC. This encodes CASTAQASHYEQYF.

The chain employs TRBV6-5 and TRBJ2-7; D possibly corresponds to TRBD2 (6 bases). Germline CDR1 and CDR2: MNHEY and SVGAGI. The CDR3 consists of 13 residues. V was cut by 6 bases and J by 4 bases, with 13 bases left in between. CDR3 sequence reads: CASRRGHPYEQYF. In DNA, the CDR3 is TGTGCCAGCAGGCGGGGTCATCCATACGAGCAGTACTTC.

The chain carries TRBV5-4 and TRBJ1-1; D is unresolved. Germline CDR1 SGHNT, CDR2 YYREEE (reference sequence). Deletions cut 1 base from V and 1 base from J, with 8 bases between. This CDR3 has 14 residues. The CDR3 spells CASSLSYRNTEAFF. CDR3 nucleotides: TGTGCCAGCAGCTTGTCTTATAGGAACACTGAAGCTTTCTTT.

The gene calls are TRBV11-2 and TRBJ1-4; 7 bases align to TRBD1. V lost 5 bases to trimming and J lost 5 bases; unmatched junction nucleotides: 2. The CDR3 covers 13 residues. CDR1 is SGHAT, CDR2 FQNNGV, per germline. CDR3: CASSPTGNEKLFF. CDR3 coding DNA: TGTGCCAGCAGCCCGACAGGGAATGAAAAACTGTTTTTT.

The V gene is TRBV11-2, the J gene TRBJ2-1; 8 bases are shared with TRBD1. Germline CDR1 SGHAT, CDR2 FQNNGV. Trimming cost V 0 bases and J 8 bases; bases outside gene matches: 6. The CDR3 runs 15 residues. The CDR3 sequence is CASSLDQTGVYEQFF. The CDR3 DNA is TGTGCCAGCAGCTTAGATCAGACAGGGGTCTATGAGCAGTTCTTC.

The CDR3 reads CASSQGSAGEQETQYF. The CDR3 region has the DNA TGCGCCAGCAGCCAAGGAAGCGCCGGGGAGCAAGAGACCCAGTACTTC. The V and J genes are TRBV4-1 and TRBJ2-5; D is possibly TRBD2 (5 bases). CDR1 MGHRA and CDR2 YSYEKL come from the germline V gene. V shed 1 base and J shed 2 bases, with 14 bases lying between them. CDR3 length: 16 amino acids.

V gene TRBV27 combines with J gene TRBJ1-2; 10 bases are shared with TRBD1. CDR3 length equals 18 residues. CDR1 is MNHEY, CDR2 SMNVEV, per germline (reference sequence). Losses at the gene ends were 4 bases for V and 4 bases for J; bases not matched to a gene: 15. The CDR3 here is CASSSHRDRGTGTYGYTF. CDR3 coding DNA: TGTGCCAGCAGTTCCCACCGGGACAGGGGAACGGGAACCTATGGCTACACCTTC.

This chain joins TRBV6-5 and TRBJ1-2; TRBD1 matches at 9 bases. From germline, CDR1 is MNHEY and CDR2 SVGAGI. The ends lost 5 bases at V and 4 bases at J; junction bases unmatched: 8. The CDR3 contains 15 residues. This CDR3 is CASSLGTGNLYGYTF. CDR3 DNA: TGTGCCAGCAGTCTAGGGACAGGGAACCTCTATGGCTACACCTTC.

This sequence joins TRBV7-3 and TRBJ2-7, with D perhaps TRBD2 (6 bases). The CDR3 is 11 amino acids. The V end lost 8 bases, the J end lost 6 bases, and 11 bases lay between the germline ends. Germline CDR1 is SGHTA and CDR2 is FQGTGA. DNA of the CDR3: TGTGCCAGCTTCGGAGGGCGCGAGCAGTACTTC. Translating it yields CASFGGREQYF. The variable domain in full, with the rest retrieved from reference TRBV7-3 and TRBJ2-7, is GAGVSQTPSNKVTEKGKYVELRCDPISGHTALYWYRQSLGQGPEFLIYFQGTGAADDSGLPNDRFFAVRPEGSVSTLKIQRTERGDSAVYLCASFGGREQYFGPGTRLTVT.

This chain uses TRBV10-3 with TRBJ1-1, with a possible D match to TRBD1 (5 bases). Germline values: CDR1 ENHRY, CDR2 SYGVKD. The CDR3 has 14 residues. V was pared by 8 bases and J by 4 bases, with 17 bases between. CDR3 protein: CAIDARGVGTEAFF. Here the CDR3 DNA reads TGTGCCATCGATGCGCGGGGCGTTGGCACTGAAGCTTTCTTT.

Judged by abundance, this clone is medium-sized (0.01 to 0.1%). The V gene is TRBV2, the J gene TRBJ2-2, with a tentative D call TRBD1 (6 bases). Germline loops: CDR1 SNHLY, CDR2 FYNNEI. V was cut by 5 bases and J by 3 bases, with 13 bases left in between. This CDR3 comprises 15 residues. The CDR3, as DNA: TGTGCCAGCAGTAGAACTGAGGGGGACACCGGGGAGCTGTTTTTT. This translates into CASSRTEGDTGELFF.